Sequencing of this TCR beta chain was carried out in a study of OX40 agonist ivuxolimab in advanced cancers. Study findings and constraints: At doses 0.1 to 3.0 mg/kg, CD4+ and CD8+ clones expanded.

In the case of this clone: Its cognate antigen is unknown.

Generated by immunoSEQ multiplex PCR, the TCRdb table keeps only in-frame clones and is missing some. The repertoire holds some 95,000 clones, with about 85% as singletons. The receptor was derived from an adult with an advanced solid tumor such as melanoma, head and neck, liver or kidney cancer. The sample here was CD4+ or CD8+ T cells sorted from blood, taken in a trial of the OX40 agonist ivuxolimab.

The CDR3 nucleotides are TGCGCCAGCAGCTCGCGGACAGGGAACGACAATGAGCAGTTCTTC. It codes for CASSSRTGNDNEQFF. This rearrangement joins TRBV5-1 to TRBJ2-1; 8 bases align to TRBD1. This CDR3 is 15 amino acids long. The junction had 7 bases not matched to a gene; V was cut back by 3 bases and J by 5 bases. Germline CDR1 and CDR2: SGHRS and YFSETQ.